The subject of this entry is one TCR beta chain. This sample was taken from a study of blood T cell repertoires in COVID-19. The ends lost 4 bases at V and 7 bases at J; junction bases unmatched: 7. The germline CDR1 and CDR2 sequences are SGHRS and YFSETQ. This CDR3 is 14 amino acids long. Method: immunoSEQ multiplex PCR; TCRdb's copy keeps in-frame clones and lacks some. The repertoire has more than 200,000 clones, about 89% of them found once; the top ten carry approximately 4.2%. Assignments of participants to cohorts depended upon their own reported clinical history. Two consecutive negative NP/OP PCR tests, clearance, or resolved symptoms defined Cohort 3 recovery.

The gene calls are TRBV5-1 and TRBJ2-1, with 8 bases lining up with TRBD2. Sequencing input: PBMCs or T cells enriched from blood (not recorded which). This TCR came from a woman aged 25 to 39 who had recovered from COVID-19. The CDR3: CASSPYTGGNEQFF. The DNA of the CDR3 is TGCGCCAGCAGCCCATACACGGGGGGGAATGAGCAGTTCTTC.